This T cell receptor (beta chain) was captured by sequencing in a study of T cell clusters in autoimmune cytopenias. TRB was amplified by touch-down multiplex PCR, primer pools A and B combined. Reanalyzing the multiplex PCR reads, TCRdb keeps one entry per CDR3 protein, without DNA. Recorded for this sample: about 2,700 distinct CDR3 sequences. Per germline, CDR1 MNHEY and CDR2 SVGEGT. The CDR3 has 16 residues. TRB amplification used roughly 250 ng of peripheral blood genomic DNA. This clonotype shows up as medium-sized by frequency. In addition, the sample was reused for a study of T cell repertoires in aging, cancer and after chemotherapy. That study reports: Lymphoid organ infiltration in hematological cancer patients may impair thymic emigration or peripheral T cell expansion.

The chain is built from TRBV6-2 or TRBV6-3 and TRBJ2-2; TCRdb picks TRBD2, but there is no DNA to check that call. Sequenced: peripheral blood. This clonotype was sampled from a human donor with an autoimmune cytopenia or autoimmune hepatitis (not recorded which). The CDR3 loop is CASSYSGSSNTGELFF.